This T cell receptor beta chain was sequenced during a study of Graves' ophthalmopathy and Graves' hyperthyroidism. Study-level points and caveats: A roughly 76% specificity and roughly 90% sensitivity were achieved by a 13-signature model that separated ophthalmopathy from stable hyperthyroidism. The majority of expanded thyroid clonotypes above 0.001 frequency also occurred in blood.

This CDR3 contains 16 residues. The germline V gene encodes CDR1 LNHNV and CDR2 YYDKDF (reference sequence). The V segment lost 4 bases and the J segment 4 bases; nucleotides outside the gene matches: 9. CDR3 regions of TCR beta were amplified from RNA transcripts. HTBI-primed first-round RT-PCR preceded second-round multiplex PCR. Via MiXCR, TCRdb re-called the multiplex PCR reads, giving one row per CDR3 protein. The sample contains about 39,000 distinct CDR3 sequences, roughly 50% of which appear only once. Details on this clonotype: Antigen unknown.

What was sequenced was peripheral blood. V and J are TRBV15 and TRBJ2-5, with TRBD2 matching over 10 bases. The source of this sequence is an adult woman with stable Graves' hyperthyroidism. As DNA, the CDR3 is TGTGCCACCAGCATTACTAGCGGGACTCCGGGAGAGACCCAGTACTTC. Protein: CATSITSGTPGETQYF.